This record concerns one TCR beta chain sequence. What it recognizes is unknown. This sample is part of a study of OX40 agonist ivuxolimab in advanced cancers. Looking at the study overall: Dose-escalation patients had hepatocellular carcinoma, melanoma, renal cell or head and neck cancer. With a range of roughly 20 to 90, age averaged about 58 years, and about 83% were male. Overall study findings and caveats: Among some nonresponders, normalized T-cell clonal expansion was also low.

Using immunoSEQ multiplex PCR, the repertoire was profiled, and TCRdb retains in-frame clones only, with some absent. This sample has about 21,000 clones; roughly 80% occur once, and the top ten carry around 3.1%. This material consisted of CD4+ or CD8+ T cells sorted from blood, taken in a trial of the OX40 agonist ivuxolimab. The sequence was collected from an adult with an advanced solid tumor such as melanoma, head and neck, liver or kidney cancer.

The CDR3 sequence is CASSFMYLLAGGNTGELFF. CDR3 sequence (DNA): TGTGCCAGCAGTTTTATGTATCTACTAGCGGGAGGAAACACCGGGGAGCTGTTTTTT. The chain carries TRBV27 and TRBJ2-2; 12 positions agree with TRBD2. The ends lost 3 bases at V and 2 bases at J; junction bases unmatched: 10. Germline V gene data show CDR1 as MNHEY and CDR2 as SMNVEV (reference sequence). The CDR3 runs to 19 residues.